The 17 T cell receptor beta chains in this list originate from one sample, sequenced in a study of T cells in Graves' hyperthyroidism and ophthalmopathy. RNA transcripts provided the source from which TCR beta CDR3 regions were amplified. In the first-round RT-PCR of the TCR CDR3, the HTBI primer set was used. TCRdb reprocessed the multiplex PCR reads with MiXCR, giving one entry per CDR3 protein. Of around 300,000 distinct CDR3 sequences listed, less than 30% are singletons. The sequenced material came from blood. All receptors derive from a man aged 35-49 years with Graves' hyperthyroidism that later progressed to Graves' ophthalmopathy.

On this clonotype itself: A clone one base away is much larger, so this may be a read error. J is TRBJ1-1 and V is TRBV11-2; no definite D call. The CDR3 has 12 residues. Germline CDR1 and CDR2: SGHAT and FQNNGV. The CDR3 nucleotides read TGTGTCAGCAGCCCTAAGAGGAACCAAGCTTTCTTT. Protein sequence: CVSSPKRNQAFF.

V gene TRBV12-3 or TRBV12-4 combines with J gene TRBJ2-5; D unresolved. The CDR3 covers 14 residues. Trimming shortened V by 1 base and J by 3 bases, and 9 bases separated the two germline ends. CDR3 in DNA: TGTGCCAGCAGTTTAGTCGTAGTAGAAGAGACCCAGTACTTC. This sequence encodes CASSLVVVEETQYF.

The rearrangement links TRBV4-2 to TRBJ2-4; 10 positions match TRBD2. CDR1 and CDR2 (germline): LGHNA, YNFKEQ. V was clipped by 5 bases and J by 0 bases; unmatched bases: 13. The CDR3 runs to 19 residues. CDR3 protein: CASSNPGTSEGLAKNIQYF. In DNA form, the CDR3 reads TGTGCCAGCAGCAACCCAGGGACTAGCGAGGGTCTAGCCAAAAACATTCAGTACTTC.

At least ten counts were recorded for this clonotype. The rearrangement joins TRBV20-1 to TRBJ1-2; possibly TRBD1 for D (6 bases). V lost 1 base to trimming and J lost 2 bases, with 17 bases between them. There are 16 residues in the CDR3. Germline CDR1 DFQATT, CDR2 SNEGSKA (reference sequence). CDR3 nucleotides: TGCAGTGCTAGAGGCGAGAACAGGGTCAAGAACTATGGCTACACCTTC. The encoded protein is CSARGENRVKNYGYTF.

This clonotype was recorded at least ten times. The chain carries TRBV20-1 and TRBJ1-1, with D hard to call. This CDR3 is built from 14 residues. In germline, CDR1 is DFQATT, CDR2 SNEGSKA (reference sequence). Trimming shortened V by 4 bases and J by 8 bases, and 20 bases separated the two germline ends. The CDR3 sequence: CSANELLTNREAFF. CDR3 DNA: TGCAGTGCTAATGAGTTGTTGACGAATCGGGAAGCTTTCTTT.

This clonotype was seen many times. The chain is built from TRBV11-2 and TRBJ2-6, with unresolved D. The CDR3 has 15 amino acids. V was pared by 0 bases and J by 2 bases, with 5 bases between. CDR1 and CDR2 from the germline V gene are SGHAT and FQNNGV. CDR3 amino acids: CASSLEPAGANVLTF. CDR3 nucleotides: TGTGCCAGCAGCTTAGAGCCAGCTGGGGCCAACGTCCTGACTTTC. Full variable domain (outside the CDR3, taken from reference TRBV11-2 and TRBJ2-6): EAGVAQSPRYKIIEKRQSVAFWCNPISGHATLYWYQQILGQGPKLLIQFQNNGVVDDSQLPKDRFSAERLKGVDSTLKIQPAKLEDSAVYLCASSLEPAGANVLTFGAGSRLTVL.

The V call is TRBV6-2 or TRBV6-3, the J call TRBJ1-1; D call uncertain. V was trimmed by 0 bases and J by 3 bases, leaving 11 bases between them. Per the germline V gene, CDR1 is MNHEY and CDR2 is SVGEGT. This CDR3 has 15 residues. The chain's CDR3 is CASSYSGRLYTEAFF. The CDR3 DNA follows: TGTGCCAGCAGTTACTCGGGCAGACTCTACACTGAAGCTTTCTTT.

This clonotype was counted only a few times. The V gene is TRBV4-1, the J gene TRBJ1-1, with no clear D. Germline CDR1 and CDR2: MGHRA and YSYEKL. The CDR3 is 14 residues long. V was shortened by 0 bases and J by 2 bases, with 7 bases between the two germline ends. CDR3 region: CASSQERGNTEAFF. The CDR3 DNA sequence: TGCGCCAGCAGCCAAGAACGAGGAAACACTGAAGCTTTCTTT.

The rearrangement links TRBV11-3 to TRBJ2-4; tentative D call: TRBD1 (5 bases). V lost 1 base and J 0 bases, leaving 13 bases between the germline ends. CDR1 is SGHNT and CDR2 is YENEEA in the germline V gene. This CDR3 is built from 17 residues. For the CDR3, the DNA is TGTGCCAGCAGCTTAGTGACAGACAACCTAGCCAAAAACATTCAGTACTTC. It is translated as CASSLVTDNLAKNIQYF.

The J gene is TRBJ2-7, the V gene TRBV2, with D perhaps matching TRBD1 or TRBD2 (6 bases each). The CDR3 has 16 amino acids. Germline V gives CDR1 SNHLY, CDR2 FYNNEI. V shed 7 bases and J shed 2 bases, with 21 bases lying between them. DNA for the CDR3: TGTGCCAGCACCGCCGACCGGGGAGGACAGCCCTACGAGCAGTACTTC. Translation: CASTADRGGQPYEQYF.

Many counts were recorded for this clonotype. The chain couples TRBV6-1 to TRBJ1-5; unclear D gene. The V gene lost 5 bases and the J gene lost 0 bases, with 8 bases spanning the gap. Per germline, CDR1 MNHNS and CDR2 SASEGT. This CDR3 has 14 residues. In DNA form, the CDR3 reads TGTGCCAGCAGTAAAACGGATAGCAATCAGCCCCAGCATTTT. Residues: CASSKTDSNQPQHF.

This clonotype showed up many times. The CDR3 DNA is TGCAGCGTTGAAGATCATCGGGGGACCGACATTCAGTACTTC. Its translation: CSVEDHRGTDIQYF. The genes are TRBV29-1 and TRBJ2-4, with D possibly being TRBD2 (6 bases). CDR1 is SQVTM, CDR2 ANQGSEA, per germline. Trimming removed 0 bases at V and 8 bases at J, with 14 bases between. The CDR3 extends over 14 amino acids. The variable domain in full, with the rest retrieved from reference TRBV29-1 and TRBJ2-4, is SAVISQKPSRDICQRGTSLTIQCQVDSQVTMMFWYRQQPGQSLTLIATANQGSEATYESGFVIDKFPISRPNLTFSTLTVSNMSPEDSSIYLCSVEDHRGTDIQYFGAGTRLSVL.

Many counts were recorded for this clonotype. The V call is TRBV19, the J call TRBJ1-5, with D unresolved. Germline CDR1 and CDR2: LNHDA and SQIVND (reference sequence). Between the trimmed V and J ends, which lost 6 bases and 5 bases, there was a span of 14 bases. The CDR3 covers 14 residues. This chain's CDR3 is CASREGRGDQPQHF. CDR3 bases: TGTGCCAGTAGAGAGGGCCGCGGAGATCAGCCCCAGCATTTT.

A note on this clonotype: At one end the junction does not follow the germline gene, possibly because of a read error. The V gene is TRBV7-9, the J gene TRBJ2-5; D not resolved. CDR3 size: 13 residues. Germline CDR1 reads SEHNR; CDR2 reads FQNEAQ (reference sequence). The CDR3 nucleotides read TGTGCCAGCAGCCCGATCCGGCAAGAGGCCCAGTACTTC. Protein product: CASSPIRQEAQYF.

The CDR3 here is CASSLASGWETQYF. In DNA form, the CDR3 reads TGTGCCAGCAGCTTGGCTAGCGGATGGGAGACCCAGTACTTC. This chain links TRBV7-8 with TRBJ2-5, with 7 bases identical to TRBD2. This CDR3 region has 14 residues. Germline V lookup: CDR1 SGHVS, CDR2 FQNEAQ. V lost 3 bases to trimming and J lost 5 bases; unmatched junction nucleotides: 6.

This chain joins TRBV20-1 and TRBJ1-5; D not resolved. The CDR3 sequence is 13 residues long. V lost 4 bases and J lost 1, with 8 bases in between. In germline, CDR1 is DFQATT, CDR2 SNEGSKA (reference sequence). The CDR3 loop reads CSAIQVSNQPQHF. DNA for the CDR3: TGCAGTGCTATCCAGGTCAGCAATCAGCCCCAGCATTTT.

This rearrangement joins TRBV28 to TRBJ2-7; D possibly corresponds to TRBD1 (5 bases). Per the germline V gene, CDR1 is MDHEN and CDR2 is SYDVKM. The V end was cut by 2 bases, the J end by 2 bases, with 10 bases between. The CDR3 contains 14 residues. The CDR3 bases are TGTGCCAGCAGTTTAGGGGCGCGGACCTACGAGCAGTACTTC. Translating gives CASSLGARTYEQYF.